The clone carrying this T cell receptor beta chain showed up just a few times. What it binds is not known. Trimming at V came to 0 bases and at J to 1 base, leaving 7 bases not matched to a gene. From germline, CDR1 is DFQATT and CDR2 SNEGSKA (reference sequence). The CDR3 runs 17 residues. This specimen belongs to a study of post-analysis software for immune sequencing data. Broader study findings: There were five TRBV segments more frequent in patients than controls, and TRBV5-6, TRBV5-1 and TRBV20-1 were among them. The authors found that F measure strongly co-clustered same-batch samples. For normalized Chao1 diversity, multiple sclerosis patients scored significantly lower than controls did.

cDNA libraries of TCR beta carried unique molecular identifiers. A single record per CDR3 protein comes from TCRdb applying MiXCR to the PCR reads. The sample lists approximately 350,000 distinct CDR3 sequences; approximately 33% were seen once. The sample taken for sequencing was blood. The source of this sequence is a girl aged 5-17 years with multiple sclerosis. V is TRBV20-1 and J is TRBJ2-3; 10 nucleotides agree with TRBD2. The CDR3 here is CSARDSGGRLGTDTQYF. CDR3 sequence (DNA): TGCAGTGCTAGAGATAGCGGGGGGAGACTCGGCACAGATACGCAGTATTTT.